A single sample is the source of the 14 T cell receptor beta chains below, sequenced in a study of blood T cells in healthy people across ages. Combining a sample-barcoded 5' primer with a J-beta primer mix, a second PCR ran for about 6 to 11 cycles. In TCRdb, the 5' RACE reads were re-called with MiXCR into one record per CDR3 protein. The sample yields fewer than 700,000 distinct CDR3 sequences, approximately 40% seen once. Sequencing was carried out using blood. The receptors were sampled from an elderly man in good health.

This clonotype has just a few counts. V and J are TRBV7-2 and TRBJ2-7, with D hard to call. The germline V and J ends were trimmed by 7 bases and 6 bases, with 19 bases remaining between them. The CDR3 sequence is 14 residues long. The germline V gene encodes CDR1 SGHTA and CDR2 FQGNSA. The CDR3 nucleotides are TGTGCCAGCACCGGCAGCCGGTCGCTGGGCGAGCAGTACTTC. It encodes CASTGSRSLGEQYF.

V is TRBV5-1 and J is TRBJ2-1; possibly TRBD2 for D (6 bases). Trimming removed 5 bases from V and 1 base from J, with 13 bases in between. CDR3 length equals 15 residues. Germline V gives CDR1 SGHRS, CDR2 YFSETQ. The CDR3 DNA reads TGCGCCAGCAGGCAAAATAGCGGATCCTACAATGAGCAGTTCTTC. It translates to CASRQNSGSYNEQFF.

This clonotype turned up a few times. This chain joins TRBV7-3 and TRBJ2-3; 10 nucleotides agree with TRBD1. The trim removed 5 bases at V and 5 bases at J, leaving 13 bases unmatched. Looked up from germline, CDR1 is SGHTA and CDR2 is FQGTGA. This CDR3 has 17 residues. CDR3 residues: CASSISGTGQGQDTQYF. In DNA form, the CDR3 reads TGTGCCAGCAGCATATCGGGCACGGGACAGGGGCAAGATACGCAGTATTTT. The full variable domain, its missing parts supplied by reference TRBV7-3 and TRBJ2-3, is GAGVSQTPSNKVTEKGKYVELRCDPISGHTALYWYRQSLGQGPEFLIYFQGTGAADDSGLPNDRFFAVRPEGSVSTLKIQRTERGDSAVYLCASSISGTGQGQDTQYFGPGTRLTVL.

This clonotype was observed a handful of times. The chain carries TRBV27 and TRBJ1-2; 8 bases match TRBD1. The V gene's germline CDR1 is MNHEY and CDR2 SMNVEV (reference sequence). The V segment lost 8 bases and the J segment 2 bases; nucleotides outside the gene matches: 7. The CDR3 sequence is 14 residues long. The CDR3 loop is CASLSRQGNYGYTF. The DNA of the CDR3 is TGTGCCAGCCTTTCCCGACAGGGGAACTATGGCTACACCTTC.

The V call is TRBV3-1, the J call TRBJ2-1, with D perhaps TRBD1 or TRBD2 (5 bases each). CDR1 and CDR2 (germline): LGHDT, YNNKEL (reference sequence). The V end was cut by 8 bases, the J end by 1 base, with 9 bases between. This CDR3 has 13 residues. The chain's CDR3 is CASGTESYNEQFF. In DNA form, the CDR3 reads TGTGCCAGCGGGACGGAGTCCTACAATGAGCAGTTCTTC.

J is TRBJ2-3 and V is TRBV6-1, with D hard to call. With 0 bases removed from V and 2 bases from J, the gap between germline ends came to 3 bases. The CDR3 spans 13 residues. Looked up from germline, CDR1 is MNHNS and CDR2 is SASEGT. Here the CDR3 reads CASSEAPTDTQYF. CDR3 nucleotide sequence: TGTGCCAGCAGTGAAGCGCCCACAGATACGCAGTATTTT.

This clonotype was observed once. This chain joins TRBV20-1 and TRBJ1-5; a weak D match, TRBD1 (5 bases). The CDR3 length is 13 residues. Germline values: CDR1 DFQATT, CDR2 SNEGSKA (reference sequence). V lost 2 bases and J 7 bases, leaving 12 bases between the germline ends. The chain's CDR3 is CSARIQESQPQHF. CDR3 coding DNA: TGCAGTGCTAGAATACAGGAGTCACAGCCCCAGCATTTT.

The V gene is TRBV4-3, the J gene TRBJ1-1; tentative D call: TRBD1 (5 bases). The V gene's germline CDR1 is LGHNA and CDR2 YSLEER. The CDR3 is 15 amino acids. The V end was cut by 1 base, the J end by 4 bases, with 13 bases between. In DNA, the CDR3 is TGCGCCAGCAGCCAAGGGAACGGAGGGACCACTGAAGCTTTCTTT. It codes for CASSQGNGGTTEAFF.

This chain uses TRBV20-1 with TRBJ1-2; no firm D call. The V gene's germline CDR1 is DFQATT and CDR2 SNEGSKA (reference sequence). CDR3 length: 14 amino acids. The V and J ends lost 8 bases and 7 bases respectively, with 23 bases between them. CDR3 bases: TGCAGTACTCCGTCAGGCCGAATTGAGGCTGGCTACACCTTC. Protein product: CSTPSGRIEAGYTF.

The chain is built from TRBV6-6 and TRBJ1-5, with 9 bases fitting TRBD1. Trimming cost V 2 bases and J 6 bases; bases outside gene matches: 5. Germline V gene lookup returns CDR1 MNHNY and CDR2 SVGAGI (reference sequence). This CDR3 comprises 15 residues. CDR3 sequence reads: CASSYRTGGSQPQHF. The DNA for the CDR3 is TGTGCCAGCAGTTACCGCACAGGGGGCAGTCAGCCCCAGCATTTT.

Only a few counts were recorded for this clonotype. The V gene is TRBV29-1, the J gene TRBJ1-5; 9 bases are a match to TRBD1. Trimming at V came to 8 bases and at J to 6 bases, leaving 8 bases not matched to a gene. The CDR3 spans 13 residues. Germline CDR1 and CDR2: SQVTM and ANQGSEA. The CDR3 spells CSILQGASQPQHF. CDR3 DNA sequence: TGCAGCATCTTACAGGGGGCGAGTCAGCCCCAGCATTTT.

This chain uses TRBV28 with TRBJ2-1; tentative D call: TRBD1 (6 bases). The germline V gene has CDR1 MDHEN and CDR2 SYDVKM. This CDR3 has 15 amino acids. V shed 6 bases and J shed 4 bases, with 16 bases lying between them. The CDR3: CASRNQGNGYNEQFF. The CDR3 nucleotides read TGTGCCAGCAGGAACCAGGGGAACGGGTACAATGAGCAGTTCTTC.

In its sample, this clonotype was seen a few times. The rearrangement uses TRBV6-2 or TRBV6-3 and TRBJ2-4; D ambiguous. Germline V gene lookup returns CDR1 MNHEY and CDR2 SVGEGT. The V and J ends lost 2 bases and 5 bases respectively, with 7 bases between them. CDR3 length: 13 amino acids. The CDR3 DNA sequence: TGTGCCAGCAGTTACGAACTTCAAAACATTCAGTACTTC. Translating gives CASSYELQNIQYF.

The chain couples TRBV5-1 to TRBJ2-5; 11 bases agree with TRBD2. The CDR3 extends over 16 amino acids. CDR1 is SGHRS and CDR2 is YFSETQ in the germline V gene. The V segment lost 4 bases and the J segment 7 bases; nucleotides outside the gene matches: 12. The CDR3 DNA sequence: TGCGCCAGCAGCCGAAATCGGGCTAGCGGGGGGTCGACCCAGTACTTC. Protein sequence: CASSRNRASGGSTQYF.